These T cell receptor beta chains were read from a single sample in a study of CD8 T cells in ankylosing spondylitis. TCRdb analysed the 5' RACE reads with MiXCR anew, one entry per CDR3 protein. This sample carries fewer than 400,000 distinct CDR3 sequences, about a fifth of them seen once, and the ten largest clones take roughly a sixth. Sequences were obtained from blood, either unsorted or a sorted T cell fraction (not recorded which). The receptor set was obtained from a male donor with ankylosing spondylitis. Both conserved end residues are part of each CDR3. Fields, in order: V gene, J gene, CDR3 length, D gene, clone size, CDR3 DNA, CDR3 protein. The D gene is left open where the match is weak. Part of the rows lack a size; the others show once, few, many or a class for expanded clones.

TRBV10-3	TRBJ1-1	14	NA	few	TGTGCCATCAGTGAGTTGGCCGTGAACACTGAAGCTTTCTTT	CAISELAVNTEAFF
TRBV20-1	TRBJ1-6	17	NA	few	TGCAGTGCCCCCTTTGGGTTAAGCTCGGACTATAATTCACCCCTCCACTTT	CSAPFGLSSDYNSPLHF
TRBV7-8	TRBJ2-7	15	TRBD2	few	TGTGCCAGCAGTCTAACCGGGACTAGCGGCGGCGAGCAGTACTTC	CASSLTGTSGGEQYF
TRBV5-1	TRBJ1-6	16	NA	NA	TGCGCCAGCACCTTGGGGTTAACAGGGCCCAATTCACCCCTCCACTTT	CASTLGLTGPNSPLHF
TRBV7-2	TRBJ2-1	16	NA	NA	TGTGCCAGCAGCCAGCGGTTGGCGGGATTCAACATTGAGCAGTTCTTC	CASSQRLAGFNIEQFF
TRBV19	TRBJ2-3	15	TRBD2	NA	TGTGCCAGTAGGACTAGCGGGAGCATAGGAGATACGCAGTATTTT	CASRTSGSIGDTQYF
TRBV20-1	TRBJ1-2	11	NA	NA	TGCAGTGCTAGGGGCTTCTATGGCTACACCTTC	CSARGFYGYTF
TRBV19	TRBJ1-2	14	TRBD1	NA	TGTGCCAGTAGTGTGCGACAGGGTGGTTATGGCTACACCTTC	CASSVRQGGYGYTF
TRBV18	TRBJ1-1	15	NA	NA	TGTGCCAGCTCACCAACCGCAGTCAGGAACACTGAAGCTTTCTTT	CASSPTAVRNTEAFF
TRBV7-8	TRBJ2-1	15	NA	NA	TGTGCCAGCAGCACCAGGACCGCTTCCTACAATGAGCAGTTCTTC	CASSTRTASYNEQFF
TRBV3-1	TRBJ2-2	13	NA	NA	TGTGCCAGCAGCTTACGCACCCCCGGGGAGCTGTTTTTT	CASSLRTPGELFF
TRBV5-1	TRBJ2-7	16	TRBD2	few	TGCGCCAGCAGCCCCATCACTAGCGGAAGTGCCTACGAGCAGTACTTC	CASSPITSGSAYEQYF
TRBV5-1	TRBJ2-1	16	NA	NA	TGCGCCGGCAGCTTACTAAGCGGAGCCTCCTACAATGAGCAGTTCTTC	CAGSLLSGASYNEQFF
TRBV4-2	TRBJ2-3	15	NA	NA	TGTGCCAGCAGCCAGAGAGGGGGTGTCACAGATACGCAGTATTTT	CASSQRGGVTDTQYF
TRBV14	TRBJ2-1	15	NA	NA	TGTGCCAGCAGCGAGACAGCGAGCTCCTACAATGAGCAGTTCTTC	CASSETASSYNEQFF
TRBV4-1	TRBJ2-3	16	NA	NA	TGCGCCAGCAGCCTAAGCGGTGCTAGTTTCACAGATACGCAGTATTTT	CASSLSGASFTDTQYF
TRBV5-1	TRBJ2-7	16	TRBD2	few	TGCGCCAGCAGCCGTAGGGTTGCGGGAGGCTCCTACGAGCAGTACTTC	CASSRRVAGGSYEQYF
TRBV5-8	TRBJ1-5	14	NA	NA	TGTGCCAGCAGTCTGCTCGGAAGAAATCAGCCCCAGCATTTT	CASSLLGRNQPQHF
TRBV27	TRBJ2-5	14	TRBD2	NA	TGTGCCAGCAGAGTAGCGGGAGCGGGGGTGACCCAGTACTTC	CASRVAGAGVTQYF
TRBV29-1	TRBJ2-1	11	NA	NA	TGCAGCGTTGAAGTAGGCGGCGAGCAGTTCTTC	CSVEVGGEQFF
TRBV7-6	TRBJ1-1	15	TRBD1	many	TGTGCCAGCAGCCCCTTGGGACAGACAAACACTGAAGCTTTCTTT	CASSPLGQTNTEAFF
TRBV4-3	TRBJ2-5	13	NA	NA	TGCGCCAGCAGTGGACAGCACCAAGAGACCCAGTACTTC	CASSGQHQETQYF
TRBV12-3/TRBV12-4	TRBJ1-4	14	TRBD1	NA	TGTGCCAGCAGAGCTGGACAGGGGATTGAAAAACTGTTTTTT	CASRAGQGIEKLFF
TRBV18	TRBJ1-4	15	NA	few	TGTGCCAGCTCCTCTCAAGGGAATCCTGAAGAAAAACTGTTTTTT	CASSSQGNPEEKLFF
TRBV3-1	TRBJ2-3	12	NA	NA	TGTGCCAGCAGCCAAACGGGATACACGCAGTATTTT	CASSQTGYTQYF
TRBV5-1	TRBJ2-1	15	NA	many	TGCGCCAGCACCCCAGTTTTAAGCTCCTACAATGAGCAGTTCTTC	CASTPVLSSYNEQFF
TRBV5-1	TRBJ2-3	16	NA	many	TGCGCCAGCAGCCCAGAAGCTAGCGCTCGCACAGATACGCAGTATTTT	CASSPEASARTDTQYF
TRBV20-1	TRBJ2-1	15	TRBD2	many	TGCAGTGCTAGAGCGGCCTGGCTAGCGGTCAATGAGCAGTTCTTC	CSARAAWLAVNEQFF
TRBV15	TRBJ2-6	15	NA	NA	TGTGCCACCAGCAGGGGTTACTCTGGGGCCAACGTCCTGACTTTC	CATSRGYSGANVLTF
TRBV20-1	TRBJ2-7	13	NA	few	TGCAGTGCTAGAGGGGGGAGCGCCCTCGAGCAGTACTTC	CSARGGSALEQYF
TRBV4-3	TRBJ1-1	15	TRBD1	NA	TGCGCCAGCAGCCAAGGCGACAGGGGGCAAAGTGAAGCTTTCTTT	CASSQGDRGQSEAFF
TRBV20-1	TRBJ1-2	13	NA	NA	TGCAGTGCTAGGCGGCAAACTAACTATGGCTACACCTTC	CSARRQTNYGYTF
TRBV2	TRBJ2-7	14	TRBD2	NA	TGTGCCAGCAGCCAAACCCGGACTAGTAGTGAGCAGTACTTC	CASSQTRTSSEQYF
TRBV20-1	TRBJ2-2	15	NA	few	TGCAGTGCTAGGGGGCTAGCTAGTGACACCGGGGAGCTGTTTTTT	CSARGLASDTGELFF
TRBV9	TRBJ2-2	13	NA	few	TGTGCCAGCGCCGAGAGGAACACCGGGGAGCTGTTTTTT	CASAERNTGELFF